This T cell receptor beta chain was captured by sequencing in a study of blood T cell repertoires in COVID-19 (dated by TCRdb to the early 2020s). The study in broad terms: Samples from collaborators originated in the United States, Italy and Spain and spanned both the acute and convalescent phases of COVID-19. The prospective study material was composed of cDNA or gDNA derived from T cells, B-cell-depleted T cells, or PBMCs. Deeply sampled blood TCRbeta repertoires from subjects exposed to, actively infected with, or recovered from COVID-19 were included in the dataset. The repertoires were released in a freely available public database intended as a resource for research on the immune response to SARS-CoV-2. The samples were drawn from two sources: the first 160 participants of the ongoing ImmuneRACE study, and 1,254 subjects contributed by 6 global collaborators. The sample metadata nearly always contained a de-identified subject ID, COVID-19 status, age in years and sex. Where available, HLA class I and class II types were obtained from metadata supplied by the sample provider rather than from assay-based typing. The paper as a whole reports these results and caveats: The amount of clinical and demographic metadata varied by source and participant and was provided uncurated.

As for this clone: Its cognate antigen has yet to be identified. Per-base qualities were not stored, and no clone one base away is much larger.

The collaborating institutions used their own protocols to collect whole blood in K2EDTA tubes. For TCRbeta analysis, collaborator samples were shipped as frozen whole blood, as isolated PBMCs, or as DNA extracted from either sample type. TCRbeta CDR3 regions were amplified from genomic DNA using the immunoSEQ Assay, a bias-controlled multiplex PCR. As for the original processing: The number of nucleated cells in each sample was estimated by amplification of reference gene primers within the assay. To quantify the absolute abundance of each unique TCRbeta CDR3 rearrangement, sequence reads were collapsed and filtered. For each sample, productive Simpson clonality was calculated as the square root of Simpson's diversity index over productive rearrangements. TCRdb took this table from immuneACCESS and kept in-frame rearrangements with V and J called. Such tables lack part of the clones; where checked against another copy, unresolved V genes explain under half of the gap, and the rest is unexplained. The D gene and trimming were derived from the DNA, and the V and J assignments and clone size from that table. The sample yields fewer than 300,000 clones; 70% to 90% were counted once. The ten largest clones take up less than 3% of the sample.

Sequencing was performed on peripheral blood. This clonotype was obtained from a woman in her forties or fifties with acute or convalescent COVID-19.

The DNA sequence is as follows: TGTGCCAGCAGCCCCCGACTAGCGAACCCCAATGAGCAGTTCTTC. It translates to CASSPRLANPNEQFF. This sequence uses TRBV3-1 (or the pseudogene TRBV3-2) and TRBJ2-1; 8 bases in between match TRBD2. The CDR3 runs 15 residues from the cysteine to the phenylalanine. The read is trimmed to its CDR3 DNA, 45 bases read in frame from base 1. Trimming removed 4 bases from V and 6 bases from J; the gene matches leave 8 bases unexplained. According to the germline V gene (reference sequence), CDR1 reads LGHDT and CDR2 reads YNNKEL.